The 10 T cell receptor beta chains below were found in one sample sequenced in a study of blood T cell repertoires in COVID-19. Produced via immunoSEQ multiplex PCR; TCRdb's table is partial and in-frame only. Of hundreds of thousands of clones in the sample, roughly 85% were seen once. Sequenced material: PBMCs or T cells enriched from blood (not recorded which). These receptors were taken from a woman between 40 and 55 years old who had recovered from COVID-19.

The chain has TRBV10-2 and TRBJ1-2, with 7 bases that match TRBD1. This CDR3 comprises 14 residues. CDR1 WSHSY and CDR2 SAAADI come from the germline V gene. Germline trimming cut 0 bases from V and 6 bases from J; bases unmatched to any gene: 4. The CDR3 DNA reads TGCGCCAGCAGTGAGTCGGTGACAGGGAATGGCTACACCTTC. This gives the protein CASSESVTGNGYTF.

The chain has TRBV11-2 and TRBJ1-3, with D unclear. CDR1 is SGHAT and CDR2 is FQNNGV in the germline V gene. CDR3 length equals 14 residues. V was clipped by 2 bases and J by 2 bases, with 7 bases between them. DNA of the CDR3: TGTGCCAGCAGCTTAAGACACACTGGAAACACCATATATTTT. Translation: CASSLRHTGNTIYF.

CDR3 region: CASSFLDRGVGTEAFF. CDR3 nucleotide sequence: TGTGCCAGCAGCTTTTTAGACAGGGGGGTTGGCACTGAAGCTTTCTTT. The gene calls are TRBV5-4 and TRBJ1-1; 9 bases are a match to TRBD1. The CDR3 has 16 amino acids. The germline V gene has CDR1 SGHNT and CDR2 YYREEE (reference sequence). V shed 2 bases, J shed 4 bases, and the junction held 9 bases outside the gene matches. The full variable domain, rest sourced from reference TRBV5-4 and TRBJ1-1, is ETGVTQSPTHLIKTRGQQVTLRCSSQSGHNTVSWYQQALGQGPQFIFQYYREEENGRGNFPPRFSGLQFPNYSSELNVNALELDDSALYLCASSFLDRGVGTEAFFGQGTRLTVV.

The chain joins TRBV24-1 to TRBJ2-5; TRBD1 agrees at 9 bases. Germline lookup yields CDR1 KGHDR and CDR2 SFDVKD. Trimming removed 3 bases from V and 1 base from J; junction bases left unmatched: 5. This CDR3 comprises 16 residues. CDR3 DNA: TGTGCCACCAGTGATGACGGGACAGGGCTCCAAGAGACCCAGTACTTC. This gives the protein CATSDDGTGLQETQYF.

The V and J genes are TRBV2 and TRBJ2-7; 10 nucleotides match TRBD2. Germline values: CDR1 SNHLY, CDR2 FYNNEI. This CDR3 is 13 amino acids long. J gave up 4 bases and V 7 bases, and 4 bases lay outside the gene matches. CDR3 sequence reads: CASTSGSMYEQYF. DNA for the CDR3: TGTGCCAGCACTAGCGGGAGTATGTACGAGCAGTACTTC. The full variable domain, completed using reference TRBV2 and TRBJ2-7, is EPEVTQTPSHQVTQMGQEVILRCVPISNHLYFYWYRQILGQKVEFLVSFYNNEISEKSEIFDDQFSVERPDGSNFTLKIRSTKLEDSAMYFCASTSGSMYEQYFGPGTRLTVT.

This clone was seen a few times. Other DNA sequences in the sample encode the same CDR3. The J gene is TRBJ2-7, the V gene TRBV5-1; no definite D call. Germline V gene sequence: CDR1 SGHRS, CDR2 YFSETQ. CDR3 length: 14 amino acids. Trimming shortened V by 0 bases and J by 0 bases, and 7 bases separated the two germline ends. The CDR3 reads CASSLALASYEQYF. The DNA of the CDR3 is TGCGCCAGCAGCTTGGCCTTGGCCTCCTACGAGCAGTACTTC.

The gene calls are TRBV9 and TRBJ1-5; a possible D gene is TRBD1 (5 bases). Trimming cost V 4 bases and J 0 bases, with 11 bases left between them. This CDR3 has 15 residues. CDR1 is SGDLS and CDR2 is YYNGEE in the germline V gene. CDR3 coding DNA: TGTGCCAGCAGCCCCCAGGGTTATAGCAATCAGCCCCAGCATTTT. It translates to CASSPQGYSNQPQHF.

For the CDR3, the DNA is TGTGCCAGCAGTGATTCTTACAGCCCAACCCACACCGGGGAGCTGTTTTTT. It specifies CASSDSYSPTHTGELFF. The genes are TRBV6-1 and TRBJ2-2, with D unclear. Trimming removed 3 bases from V and 3 bases from J, with 17 bases in between. The length of the CDR3 is 17 residues. The germline gives CDR1 MNHNS, CDR2 SASEGT.

J is TRBJ1-5 and V is TRBV28; TRBD1 matches 9 bases. The CDR3 sequence is 14 residues long. Germline V CDR1 and CDR2: MDHEN, SYDVKM. The V gene end was trimmed by 11 bases and the J gene end by 2 bases; junction bases not matched to a gene: 7. This CDR3 reads CAGGQGPGNQPQHF. CDR3 DNA sequence: TGTGCCGGGGGACAGGGTCCGGGCAATCAGCCCCAGCATTTT.

This chain uses TRBV7-9 with TRBJ1-2; 10 bases agree with TRBD1. Germline V gene lookup returns CDR1 SEHNR and CDR2 FQNEAQ (reference sequence). This CDR3 contains 15 residues. Trimming at V came to 5 bases and at J to 7 bases, leaving 10 bases not matched to a gene. The CDR3 reads CASSRDTRDRGGYTF. In DNA, the CDR3 is TGTGCCAGCAGCCGTGATACTCGGGACAGGGGTGGCTACACCTTC.